This T cell receptor (beta chain) was identified in a study of regulatory T cells in long-lasting Graves disease. The time point denotes: newly diagnosed GD, antithyroid drugs for less than 3 months. PBMC-derived RNA was used for the TCR library. CDR3 size: 11 residues. The germline gives CDR1 GTSNPN, CDR2 SVGIG (reference sequence). V was trimmed by 3 bases and J by 8 bases, leaving 10 bases between them. Sequencing libraries for TCR beta were prepared with iRepertoire HTBI primers and Arm-PCR of CDR3 regions. TCRdb analysed the multiplex PCR reads with MiXCR anew, one entry per CDR3 protein. Of 200,000 to 250,000 distinct CDR3 sequences listed, roughly 19% are singletons. This clonotype has just a few counts. These data were also reused for a study on T cells in Graves' hyperthyroidism and ophthalmopathy.

The receptor was derived from a woman under 40 with Graves disease. The specimen was peripheral blood mononuclear cells (PBMCs), collected at new diagnosis, from a patient treated with antithyroid drugs. The chain joins TRBV30 to TRBJ1-1; D perhaps matches TRBD1 (6 bases). The CDR3 nucleotides read TGTGCCTGGAGGTCAACAGGGGAAGCTTTCTTT. Its protein is CAWRSTGEAFF.